These T cell receptor beta chains were read from a single sample in a study of identical twins. TCRdb itself ran the 5' RACE reads through MiXCR, one entry per CDR3 protein. There are about 550,000 distinct CDR3 sequences in the sample; under 25% occur only once, and 0.48% lies in the top ten. This sample also appeared in a second study, on yellow fever vaccine responses in identical twins.

The sample consisted of CD4+ T cells sorted from blood. These receptors were collected from a woman between 18 and 29 years old in good health. Each CDR3 is given with its conserved first and last residue. A D gene is named only where the DNA matches it firmly. The size entry is marked missing in some rows and otherwise reads once, few, many or a size class.

CDR3nt	CDR3aa	j_gene	abundance	v_gene	d_gene
TGTGCCACCAGTGATTTAGGCATTGAGCAGTTCTTC	CATSDLGIEQFF	TRBJ2-1	NA	TRBV24-1	NA
TGTGCCAGCAGTCAATCGTCTCAGGGGTTAGGGGGGCAGTTCTTC	CASSQSSQGLGGQFF	TRBJ2-1	NA	TRBV12-3/TRBV12-4	NA
TGTGCCATCAGAGGACAGGATGGGAATGAGCAGTTCTTC	CAIRGQDGNEQFF	TRBJ2-1	NA	TRBV10-3	TRBD1
TGTGCCAGCAGCCGCCGTGAGAGCGGGGGGGTTCTCTGGGCCAACGTCCTGACTTTC	CASSRRESGGVLWANVLTF	TRBJ2-6	NA	TRBV7-8	TRBD2
TGTGCCAGCAGCCAACCTTGGGGTATGACCGGGGAGCTGTTTTTT	CASSQPWGMTGELFF	TRBJ2-2	NA	TRBV3-1	NA
TGTGCCAGCAGCTTAGCGGTAGGGGTTACCTACGAGCAGTACTTC	CASSLAVGVTYEQYF	TRBJ2-7	few	TRBV7-9	NA
TGCGCCAGCAGCGACCCTAGCGGGAGGGTCGAGCAGTACTTC	CASSDPSGRVEQYF	TRBJ2-7	many	TRBV5-1	TRBD2
TGCGCCAGCAGTCGAGCGGGCGGAGGGAATGAGCAGTTCTTC	CASSRAGGGNEQFF	TRBJ2-1	few	TRBV5-1	NA
TGCAGTGCTAGATGGGGTCTTCCCAACAATGAGCAGTTCTTC	CSARWGLPNNEQFF	TRBJ2-1	NA	TRBV20-1	NA
TGTGCCAGCTCACCTTACCAGACTAGCGGCTCCTACGAGCAGTACTTC	CASSPYQTSGSYEQYF	TRBJ2-7	few	TRBV18	TRBD2
TGCAGCGTCCGCCGGCTCACAGATACGCAGTATTTT	CSVRRLTDTQYF	TRBJ2-3	NA	TRBV29-1	NA
TGTGCCAGCAGCTTAGTGGATGGCGAGACCCAGTACTTC	CASSLVDGETQYF	TRBJ2-5	NA	TRBV11-3	NA
TGTGCCAGCAGCCGCCGGACTAGCGGATACAATGAGCAGTTCTTC	CASSRRTSGYNEQFF	TRBJ2-1	many	TRBV7-2	TRBD2
TGCAGCGTTGAAGTTTATCGGAAGTCCCGGGACAGCAATGAGCAGTTCTTC	CSVEVYRKSRDSNEQFF	TRBJ2-1	few	TRBV29-1	TRBD1
TGCAGTGTCCCTCGACAGGACCCTGCAACTAATGAAAAACTGTTTTTT	CSVPRQDPATNEKLFF	TRBJ1-4	NA	TRBV20-1	NA
TGTGCCAGCAGCTTCCCGGGCGTCATGCCCGATACGCAGTATTTT	CASSFPGVMPDTQYF	TRBJ2-3	few	TRBV7-9	NA
TGTGCCACCAGCAGAGATGTCCTGGCTGGAAACACCATATATTTT	CATSRDVLAGNTIYF	TRBJ1-3	few	TRBV15	NA
TGCGCCAGCAGGGAGAGCGGGTTCACAGATACGCAGTATTTT	CASRESGFTDTQYF	TRBJ2-3	many	TRBV5-1	NA
TGCGCCAGCAGCTCATCCGGGACAACGGGAAACACCATATATTTT	CASSSSGTTGNTIYF	TRBJ1-3	NA	TRBV5-1	NA
TGCGCCAGCAGCTTGGGGGGGGCAAGTCAGCCCCAGCATTTT	CASSLGGASQPQHF	TRBJ1-5	few	TRBV5-1	NA
TGTGCCAGTAGTGATCGGGGGGGAGATGAGCAGTTCTTC	CASSDRGGDEQFF	TRBJ2-1	few	TRBV19	TRBD2
TGCAGTGCTAGAGACCCTATACTAGAGTTATTTAATGAGCAGTTCTTC	CSARDPILELFNEQFF	TRBJ2-1	few	TRBV20-1	NA
TGTGCCAGCAGCAAGGGTCCCTGGGAGGGTCAGCCCCAGCATTTT	CASSKGPWEGQPQHF	TRBJ1-5	few	TRBV5-5	NA
TGTGCCAGCAGTATTATCTGGAGCAATGAGCAGTTCTTC	CASSIIWSNEQFF	TRBJ2-1	NA	TRBV2	NA
TGTGCCATCAGTGAGTCGACGCAGGGGTTCACTGAAGCTTTCTTT	CAISESTQGFTEAFF	TRBJ1-1	NA	TRBV10-3	NA
TGTGCCACCACACGGGGAGCTCCGAACACCGGGGAGCTGTTTTTT	CATTRGAPNTGELFF	TRBJ2-2	NA	TRBV12-3/TRBV12-4	NA
TGTGCCAGTACATCGACAGGGCCATTGGAGAACACTGAAGCTTTCTTT	CASTSTGPLENTEAFF	TRBJ1-1	few	TRBV12-3/TRBV12-4	TRBD1
TGTGCCAGCAGTTACTCCCATCCAGGCGGCTATGGCTACACCTTC	CASSYSHPGGYGYTF	TRBJ1-2	few	TRBV6-5	NA
TGTGCCAGCAGCTCTCGACTAGCGGGGGGTCTCTACAATGAGCAGTTCTTC	CASSSRLAGGLYNEQFF	TRBJ2-1	NA	TRBV7-8	TRBD2
TGTGCCAGCAGCTTCGGAGCCGGAACGTACAATGAGCAGTTCTTC	CASSFGAGTYNEQFF	TRBJ2-1	many	TRBV7-2	NA
TGCAGTGCCCCGGGCAGGGGGTACGAGCAGTACTTC	CSAPGRGYEQYF	TRBJ2-7	NA	TRBV20-1	TRBD1
TGTGCCAGCAGTCTGGACGGAGTCTCATCCTACGAGCAGTACTTC	CASSLDGVSSYEQYF	TRBJ2-7	NA	TRBV27	NA
TGTGCCAGCAGTCACCCGGGACAGGTCAATGAGCAGTTCTTC	CASSHPGQVNEQFF	TRBJ2-1	few	TRBV2	TRBD1
TGTGCCAGCAGTTTCTCACACACAGGGTTTAGCACTGAAGCTTTCTTT	CASSFSHTGFSTEAFF	TRBJ1-1	few	TRBV12-3/TRBV12-4	NA
TGTGCCAGCAGGGCCCGGGACAGCAACACTGAAGCTTTCTTT	CASRARDSNTEAFF	TRBJ1-1	few	TRBV3-1	TRBD1
TGTGCCAGCAGTCGGGACAGCCTGAGCTCCTATAATTCACCCCTCCACTTT	CASSRDSLSSYNSPLHF	TRBJ1-6	once	TRBV6-1	TRBD1
TGTGCCAGCAGCCATGCCGGGACCTACGGCTCGGGGGCCAACGTCCTGACTTTC	CASSHAGTYGSGANVLTF	TRBJ2-6	NA	TRBV3-1	NA
TGTGCCAGCAGCCCGGCGGGGTCCTATGGCTACACCTTC	CASSPAGSYGYTF	TRBJ1-2	few	TRBV5-4	NA
TGTGCCAGCCACCGGGACAGGGTCAATGAGCAGTTCTTC	CASHRDRVNEQFF	TRBJ2-1	few	TRBV12-3/TRBV12-4	TRBD1
TGTGCCAGTAGTACAACAGGGGTGGTGGACTACACCTTC	CASSTTGVVDYTF	TRBJ1-2	NA	TRBV19	TRBD1
TGTGCCAGTCGGGGGGCTAGCACAGATACGCAGTATTTT	CASRGASTDTQYF	TRBJ2-3	many	TRBV7-2	NA
TGCGCCAGCAGCTTGGCCCGGACAGGGGAAGAAGAGCAGTACTTC	CASSLARTGEEEQYF	TRBJ2-7	few	TRBV5-1	TRBD1
TGCGCCAGCAGCTTGGAGCGACAGGGGCCCTTACCCCTCCACTTT	CASSLERQGPLPLHF	TRBJ1-6	few	TRBV5-1	TRBD1
TGTGCCAGCAGCTCGACAGGGATACTGAACACCGGGGAGCTGTTTTTT	CASSSTGILNTGELFF	TRBJ2-2	NA	TRBV13	TRBD1
TGTGCCACCGACCAAGGACAGGGGGCTGAAAAACTGTTTTTT	CATDQGQGAEKLFF	TRBJ1-4	few	TRBV12-3/TRBV12-4	TRBD1
TGTGCCAGCAGCCAAGTGCGCGGACAGCAAGAGACCCAGTACTTC	CASSQVRGQQETQYF	TRBJ2-5	NA	TRBV3-1	NA
TGTGCCACCCGACTAGCGGGCTTCACAGATACGCAGTATTTT	CATRLAGFTDTQYF	TRBJ2-3	few	TRBV6-2/TRBV6-3	TRBD2
TGCAGTGCCGGGACAAGCAATCAGCCCCAGCATTTT	CSAGTSNQPQHF	TRBJ1-5	NA	TRBV20-1	NA
TGTGCCATCAGCGGGACAGGGAACACTGAAGCTTTCTTT	CAISGTGNTEAFF	TRBJ1-1	NA	TRBV10-3	TRBD1
TGTGCCAGCAGCCAAGACTCGGGGGCGGCCGCCGCTTTCTTT	CASSQDSGAAAAFF	TRBJ1-1	few	TRBV3-1	NA
TGTGCCAGCGGGGACTTCTACAATGAGCAGTTCTTC	CASGDFYNEQFF	TRBJ2-1	NA	TRBV12-3/TRBV12-4	NA
TGTGCCAGCAGCTATACGAGGGACCAAGAGACCCAGTACTTC	CASSYTRDQETQYF	TRBJ2-5	few	TRBV7-2	NA
TGCGCCAGCAGCCTTCGTGGCGGGGGTTACACCGGGGAGCTGTTTTTT	CASSLRGGGYTGELFF	TRBJ2-2	many	TRBV4-1	TRBD2
TGTGCCAGCAGCCAAGGCGGGCCGGTCTCTGAAGCTTTCTTT	CASSQGGPVSEAFF	TRBJ1-1	NA	TRBV3-1	NA
TGTGCCAGCAGTTTAGGGCTCCACGCCTACGAGCAGTACTTC	CASSLGLHAYEQYF	TRBJ2-7	NA	TRBV12-3/TRBV12-4	NA